This TCR beta chain was documented in a study of shared clonotypes between healthy human individuals. Sequenced by immunoSEQ multiplex PCR; TCRdb stores in-frame clones only, minus some. The sample has 1.6 million or so clones, about 98.5% seen once; the top ten hold about 0.35%. CDR1 SGDLS and CDR2 YYNGEE come from the germline V gene. This CDR3 has 16 residues. Trimming removed 0 bases from V and 2 bases from J, with 15 bases in between. About this clone itself: Its antigen is not known.

Whole-study findings and limits: The genetic and exposure-history diversity represented was limited by few donors. Larger richness was generally estimated for naive than memory subsets.

The CD4+ fraction was divided into a CD45RA+ naive subset and a CD45RA-negative memory subset. The clonotype originates from a man aged 30-40 years in good health. The sequenced material came from naive CD4+ T cells sorted from blood. The subset denotes: CD45RA+ positively selected. The V call is TRBV9, the J call TRBJ2-7; weak D call: TRBD2 (6 bases). DNA for the CDR3: TGTGCCAGCAGCGTAGACCCAGCGGGCTTCGCCTACGAGCAGTACTTC. Its translation is CASSVDPAGFAYEQYF.